A single sample gave rise to the 25 T cell receptor beta chains below, sequenced in a study of blood T cell repertoires in COVID-19. Data came from immunoSEQ multiplex PCR; TCRdb stores just in-frame clones and leaves some out. Of 210,000 or so clones listed, under 85% are singletons. Material: peripheral blood. The receptors here all came from a woman aged 25 to 39 with COVID-19, enrolled during active disease.

This sequence joins TRBV27 and TRBJ1-2, with a weak D call TRBD1 (6 bases). The CDR3 has 13 residues. CDR1 and CDR2 from the germline V gene are MNHEY and SMNVEV (reference sequence). V lost 6 bases, J lost 0 bases, and 8 bases lay in between. In nucleotides, the CDR3 is TGTGCCAGCAGAACAGGGACTAACTATGGCTACACCTTC. This sequence encodes CASRTGTNYGYTF.

The V and J genes are TRBV2 and TRBJ1-2, with 8 nucleotides matching TRBD1. J lost 4 bases, V lost 2 bases, and 3 bases had no gene match. The CDR3 contains 14 residues. Germline values: CDR1 SNHLY, CDR2 FYNNEI. CDR3 coding DNA: TGTGCCAGCAGTGAACCGGGGACAGGCTATGGCTACACCTTC. Translation gives CASSEPGTGYGYTF.

This chain links TRBV4-3 with TRBJ2-5; the match to TRBD2 covers 9 bases. With V trimmed by 0 bases and J by 4 bases, 6 bases remained unmatched. Germline lookup yields CDR1 LGHNA and CDR2 YSLEER. The CDR3 length is 16 residues. CDR3 bases: TGCGCCAGCAGCCAAGATAGTAGCGGGGGTGGAGAGACCCAGTACTTC. This sequence encodes CASSQDSSGGGETQYF.

This clone was detected a few times. The J gene is TRBJ2-1, the V gene TRBV7-2, with 12 bases that match TRBD1. The length of the CDR3 is 17 residues. Germline loops: CDR1 SGHTA, CDR2 FQGNSA. The V segment lost 5 bases and the J segment 8 bases; nucleotides outside the gene matches: 13. CDR3: CASSPITGTGGLDEQFF. Here the CDR3 DNA reads TGTGCCAGCAGCCCAATAACCGGGACAGGGGGCTTGGATGAGCAGTTCTTC.

This clone was counted a single time. The CDR3 DNA sequence: TGCGCCAGCAGCCTTTTTAGCGGGGGGGCAGACAATGAGCAGTTCTTC. Protein product: CASSLFSGGADNEQFF. The chain uses TRBV5-1 and TRBJ2-1; the match to TRBD2 covers 11 bases. The length of the CDR3 is 16 residues. The germline gives CDR1 SGHRS, CDR2 YFSETQ. Germline trimming cut 4 bases from V and 5 bases from J; bases unmatched to any gene: 8. Full variable domain (remainder filled in from reference TRBV5-1 and TRBJ2-1): KAGVTQTPRYLIKTRGQQVTLSCSPISGHRSVSWYQQTPGQGLQFLFEYFSETQRNKGNFPGRFSGRQFSNSRSEMNVSTLELGDSALYLCASSLFSGGADNEQFFGPGTRLTVL.

This chain links TRBV7-9 with TRBJ1-1, with D possibly TRBD1 on 5 matching bases. The CDR3 consists of 13 residues. Per the germline V gene, CDR1 is SEHNR and CDR2 is FQNEAQ (reference sequence). V was clipped by 5 bases and J by 4 bases, with 11 bases between them. The CDR3 here is CASSPRAGTEAFF. CDR3 DNA: TGTGCCAGCAGCCCCAGGGCAGGCACTGAAGCTTTCTTT.

The chain recombines TRBV15 with TRBJ1-2; D is unresolved. Trimming cost V 0 bases and J 3 bases, with 5 bases left between them. The CDR3 extends over 13 amino acids. The germline gives CDR1 LNHNV, CDR2 YYDKDF (reference sequence). This CDR3 is CATSRERYYGYTF. The CDR3 DNA reads TGTGCCACCAGCAGAGAGAGATACTATGGCTACACCTTC.

V is TRBV5-1 and J is TRBJ2-1; D may be TRBD2 (6 bases). The CDR3 is made up of 14 amino acids. Trimming cost V 5 bases and J 0 bases, with 9 bases left between them. Germline-derived CDR1 and CDR2 are SGHRS and YFSETQ. The CDR3 nucleotides read TGCGCCAGCAGTGGCGGGGACTCCTACAATGAGCAGTTCTTC. This gives the protein CASSGGDSYNEQFF.

This chain uses TRBV28 with TRBJ1-2; no clear D gene. This CDR3 comprises 16 residues. V lost 7 bases to trimming and J lost 6 bases, with 24 bases between them. Germline lookup yields CDR1 MDHEN and CDR2 SYDVKM. CDR3 amino acids: CASTKTQTRSRHGYTF. The CDR3 coding sequence is TGTGCCAGCACCAAGACCCAGACCCGGAGCCGGCATGGCTACACCTTC.

The CDR3 DNA reads TGTGCCAGCAGCGTCTCCGGGACAGGGGTTTCACCCCTCCACTTT. It yields the protein CASSVSGTGVSPLHF. This chain links TRBV9 with TRBJ1-6; 10 bases map to TRBD1. Germline values: CDR1 SGDLS, CDR2 YYNGEE. The length of the CDR3 is 15 residues. After removal of 2 bases from V and 9 bases from J, the junction contained 5 bases not matched to a gene.

This clone was detected once. The chain combines TRBV30 with TRBJ1-5, with D perhaps matching TRBD1 (6 bases). Deletions cut 3 bases from V and 7 bases from J, with 10 bases between. The CDR3 length is 12 residues. CDR1 and CDR2 from the germline V gene are GTSNPN and SVGIG (reference sequence). This chain's CDR3 is CAWSTGGQPQHF. CDR3 nucleotides: TGTGCCTGGAGCACGGGGGGCCAGCCCCAGCATTTT.

J is TRBJ1-2 and V is TRBV28; 10 positions agree with TRBD1. After removal of 6 bases from V and 6 bases from J, the junction contained 1 base not matched to a gene. Germline V gene lookup returns CDR1 MDHEN and CDR2 SYDVKM. The CDR3 extends over 12 amino acids. CDR3 sequence: CASRDRGHGYTF. DNA for the CDR3: TGTGCCAGCAGAGACAGGGGGCATGGCTACACCTTC.

The V call is TRBV7-9, the J call TRBJ2-7; 7 bases are shared with TRBD2. This CDR3 comprises 16 residues. CDR1 SEHNR and CDR2 FQNEAQ come from the germline V gene (reference sequence). V dropped 5 bases and J dropped 0; count of bases not matched to a gene: 10. The CDR3 is CASSPDPAGYSYEQYF. The CDR3 DNA sequence: TGTGCCAGCAGCCCAGACCCAGCGGGGTACTCCTACGAGCAGTACTTC.

The V gene is TRBV3-1 (or the pseudogene TRBV3-2), the J gene TRBJ1-2, with unresolved D. The CDR3 loop spans 13 amino acids. CDR1 and CDR2 from the germline V gene are LGHDT and YNNKEL (reference sequence). V was shortened by 1 base and J by 7 bases, with 10 bases between the two germline ends. The CDR3 DNA is TGTGCCAGCAGCCAAGGAGGCGGCGGTGGCTACACCTTC. It specifies CASSQGGGGGYTF.

With regard to this clone: The junction differs from germline at one of its ends, possibly a read error. The V gene is TRBV29-1, the J gene TRBJ1-2, with D maybe TRBD1 (5 bases). Germline V lookup: CDR1 SQVTM, CDR2 ANQGSEA. The length of the CDR3 is 11 residues. CDR3 DNA: TGCAGCGTTGAAGATATGCCGTGGGGGGACTTC. The encoded protein is CSVEDMPWGDF. The full variable domain, completed using reference TRBV29-1 and TRBJ1-2, is SAVISQKPSRDICQRGTSLTIQCQVDSQVTMMFWYRQQPGQSLTLIATANQGSEATYESGFVIDKFPISRPNLTFSTLTVSNMSPEDSSIYLCSVEDMPWGDFGSGTRLTVV.

The CDR3 spells CASSLAGSRNQPQHF. In nucleotides, the CDR3 is TGCGCCAGCAGCTTGGCAGGGTCTAGGAATCAGCCCCAGCATTTT. J is TRBJ1-5 and V is TRBV5-1, with D possibly being TRBD1 (5 bases). Looked up from germline, CDR1 is SGHRS and CDR2 is YFSETQ. The V end lost 0 bases, the J end lost 4 bases, and 11 bases lay between the germline ends. CDR3 length: 15 amino acids. Using reference TRBV5-1 and TRBJ1-5 for the parts outside the CDR3, the full variable domain is KAGVTQTPRYLIKTRGQQVTLSCSPISGHRSVSWYQQTPGQGLQFLFEYFSETQRNKGNFPGRFSGRQFSNSRSEMNVSTLELGDSALYLCASSLAGSRNQPQHFGDGTRLSIL.

The V and J genes are TRBV19 and TRBJ2-3; D is undetermined. Germline V lookup: CDR1 LNHDA, CDR2 SQIVND (reference sequence). The length of the CDR3 is 13 residues. V shed 5 bases and J shed 2 bases, with 8 bases lying between them. The CDR3 bases are TGTGCCAGTAGTCGAGAGTCCACAGATACGCAGTATTTT. Its translation: CASSRESTDTQYF. The full variable domain, in which reference TRBV19 and TRBJ2-3 provide the parts outside the CDR3, is DGGITQSPKYLFRKEGQNVTLSCEQNLNHDAMYWYRQDPGQGLRLIYYSQIVNDFQKGDIAEGYSVSREKKESFPLTVTSAQKNPTAFYLCASSRESTDTQYFGPGTRLTVL.

The V and J genes are TRBV6-5 and TRBJ2-1; 7 nucleotides agree with TRBD2. CDR1 MNHEY and CDR2 SVGAGI come from the germline V gene. This CDR3 comprises 12 residues. V was clipped by 8 bases and J by 3 bases; unmatched bases: 1. As DNA, the CDR3 is TGTGCCAGCGGCGGGGGCTACAATGAGCAGTTCTTC. Its translation is CASGGGYNEQFF.

The V gene is TRBV5-1, the J gene TRBJ1-4; a weak D match, TRBD1 (6 bases). The CDR3 covers 16 residues. The germline gives CDR1 SGHRS, CDR2 YFSETQ. V shed 0 bases and J shed 0 bases, with 9 bases lying between them. Written as DNA, the CDR3 is TGCGCCAGCAGCTTGGGGACAGTTACAACTAATGAAAAACTGTTTTTT. This encodes CASSLGTVTTNEKLFF.

V usage is TRBV6-2 or TRBV6-3 and J usage is TRBJ2-5, with a tentative D call TRBD1 (5 bases). Trimming pared 6 bases from V and 1 base from J, leaving 18 bases between. Germline loops: CDR1 MNHEY, CDR2 SVGEGT. CDR3 length: 16 residues. The CDR3 loop reads CASSALGAATQETQYF. The CDR3 DNA is TGTGCCAGCAGCGCTCTTGGGGCTGCGACCCAAGAGACCCAGTACTTC.

A remark on this clone: This CDR3 is also generated by other DNA sequences in the sample. The rearrangement uses TRBV4-3 and TRBJ1-1; TRBD1 agrees at 10 bases. CDR3 size: 15 residues. From germline, CDR1 is LGHNA and CDR2 YSLEER. V was pared by 2 bases and J by 1 base, with 1 base of the junction left unmatched. The chain's CDR3 is CASSQRDRGNTEAFF. CDR3 bases: TGCGCCAGCAGCCAACGGGACAGGGGGAACACTGAAGCTTTCTTT.

Here the CDR3 reads CASSLSGIQETQYF. CDR3 nucleotide sequence: TGTGCCAGCAGCTTGTCAGGGATCCAAGAGACCCAGTACTTC. V and J are TRBV5-6 and TRBJ2-5; D might be TRBD1 (5 bases). Trimming shortened V by 1 base and J by 1 base, and 8 bases separated the two germline ends. CDR1 is SGHDT, CDR2 YYEEEE, per germline. The CDR3 contains 14 residues.

V usage is TRBV27 and J usage is TRBJ2-5, with D unclear. The CDR3 length is 13 residues. CDR1 is MNHEY, CDR2 SMNVEV, per germline (reference sequence). Trimming left V 6 bases short and J 5 bases short, with 13 bases between. CDR3 coding DNA: TGTGCCAGCAGCCTCCGCGGCGCCGAGACCCAGTACTTC. Amino acid sequence: CASSLRGAETQYF.

The chain links TRBV9 to TRBJ2-7, with 9 nucleotides matching TRBD1. The V segment lost 0 bases and the J segment 2 bases; nucleotides outside the gene matches: 6. Germline CDR1 and CDR2: SGDLS and YYNGEE. The CDR3 spans 16 residues. CDR3 in DNA: TGTGCCAGCAGCGTAGGGGGGACAGGGTTGCCCTACGAGCAGTACTTC. This codes for CASSVGGTGLPYEQYF.

V gene TRBV7-2 combines with J gene TRBJ1-5; D unresolved. There are 14 residues in the CDR3. Germline values: CDR1 SGHTA, CDR2 FQGNSA. Trimming pared 3 bases from V and 2 bases from J, leaving 8 bases between. The CDR3 nucleotides are TGTGCCAGCAGCTTCCTTGGAGGCAATCAGCCCCAGCATTTT. Translating gives CASSFLGGNQPQHF.